This T cell receptor (beta chain) is drawn from a study of response to subunit inactivated influenza vaccine. TCRdb ran MiXCR on the RT-PCR reads and lists one entry per CDR3 protein. The data show a few hundred thousand distinct CDR3 sequences, approximately 11% seen once. Deletions cut 8 bases from V and 4 bases from J, with 12 bases between. Germline assignment: CDR1 MDHEN and CDR2 SYDVKM. The CDR3 sequence is 13 residues long. This clonotype showed up just a few times. These data also featured in a second study, about T cells expressing NK-cell markers. As that study records: The cDNA for TCR beta came from 5'RACE template switching with UMIs. Also leading the CD3+CD56-NKG2C+ fraction in a handful of donors were these clonotypes. It was still unclear whether expanded NKG2C+ T cell clones were HCMV specific.

Sequencing was performed on PBMCs from blood, taken on the day of vaccination. The genes are TRBV28 and TRBJ2-1; possible D gene TRBD2, 5 bases. This sequence originates from a man aged 50-60 years who received an inactivated influenza vaccine. CDR3 protein: CASDGLAYNEQFF. CDR3 nucleotides: TGTGCCAGCGACGGACTGGCTTACAATGAGCAGTTCTTC.